Listed here is a single TCR beta chain. The antigen is not known. TCRdb keeps only in-frame clones here, not all; method: immunoSEQ multiplex PCR. This table has 52,000 or so clones, roughly 89% appearing once. Trimming cost V 0 bases and J 7 bases, with 10 bases left between them. Germline CDR1 and CDR2: SGHRS and YFSETQ. The CDR3 runs 14 residues. The data are from a study of T cells in localized non-small cell lung cancer. Study-wide points: The appearance of a median approximately 60 of the top 100 tumor clones was seen in adjacent lung. Clonality of T cells reached its maximum in uninvolved adjacent lung, surpassing tumor.

The chain uses TRBV5-1 and TRBJ2-2; D remains unclear. This receptor was obtained from a male donor at least 60 years old with stage III squamous cell lung carcinoma. Material: peripheral blood, obtained before any cancer treatment. The CDR3 DNA follows: TGCGCCAGCAGCTTGGGCAAAAGTGGCGGGGAGCTGTTTTTT. It specifies CASSLGKSGGELFF.